Detailed here is one T cell receptor beta chain. This record comes from a study of blood T cell repertoires in COVID-19. As for the study in general: Collection of acute and convalescent COVID-19 samples took place in the United States, Italy and Spain.

Enrolled through a virtual design, the participants were between roughly 18 and 89 years of age and came from 24 US areas. Source study methods: Reference gene primer amplification in the assay estimated nucleated cell counts. Using immunoSEQ multiplex PCR, the repertoire was profiled, and TCRdb retains in-frame clones only, with some absent. V and J calls and clone size come straight from that table; D and trimming were deduced from the DNA. The sample has 300,000 to 400,000 clones; 85% to 90% are singletons. Unmatched junction bases numbered 4, after V lost 8 bases and J lost 1 base. In germline, CDR1 is SGHVS, CDR2 FNYEAQ. The CDR3 is made up of 14 amino acids.

The chain recombines TRBV7-6 with TRBJ2-2, with TRBD2 matching 7 bases. Sequenced sample: PBMCs or T cells enriched from blood (not recorded which). The source of this sequence is a woman in her 30s with acute COVID-19. The CDR3 DNA reads TGTGCCAGCCGGCCTAGCGGGAACACCGGGGAGCTGTTTTTT. It codes for CASRPSGNTGELFF.